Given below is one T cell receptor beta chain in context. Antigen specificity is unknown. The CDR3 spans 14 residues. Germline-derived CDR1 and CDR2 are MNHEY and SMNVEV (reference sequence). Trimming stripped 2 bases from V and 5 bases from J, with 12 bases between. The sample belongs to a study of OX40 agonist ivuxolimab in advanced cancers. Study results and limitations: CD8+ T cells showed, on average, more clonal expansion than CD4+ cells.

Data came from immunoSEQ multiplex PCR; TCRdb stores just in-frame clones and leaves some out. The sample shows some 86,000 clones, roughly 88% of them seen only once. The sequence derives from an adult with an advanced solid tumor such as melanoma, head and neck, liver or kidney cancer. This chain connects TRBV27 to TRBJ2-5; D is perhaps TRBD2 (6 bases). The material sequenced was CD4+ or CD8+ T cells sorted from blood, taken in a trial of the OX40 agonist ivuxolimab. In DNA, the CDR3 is TGTGCCAGCAGTTTAGGGCGGGGCAGGGAGACCCAGTACTTC. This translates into CASSLGRGRETQYF.